This entry is about one T cell receptor beta chain. One junction end does not reproduce the germline sequence, and a read error may be involved. In germline, CDR1 is SGDLS, CDR2 YYNGEE. The CDR3 has 16 residues. This record comes from a study of T cells in Graves' hyperthyroidism and ophthalmopathy. Regions amplified from RNA transcripts were the TCR beta CDR3 regions. RT-PCR in the first round (using the HTBI primer set) targeted the TCR CDR3. MiXCR, applied by TCRdb to the multiplex PCR reads, yields one record per CDR3 protein. The sample consists of about 710,000 distinct CDR3 sequences, roughly 15% of them appearing once.

The sample taken for sequencing was blood. This clonotype was sampled from a man aged 18-30 years with Graves' hyperthyroidism. The V and J genes are TRBV9 and TRBJ2-2, with 11 bases that match TRBD2. CDR3 in amino acids: CTSSFTSGSFGGELFF. In DNA form, the CDR3 reads TGTACCAGCAGCTTTACTAGCGGGAGTTTTGGCGGGGAGCTGTTTTTT.